This TCR beta chain was observed in a study of identical twins. Whole-study findings and limits: Beta out-of-frame twin sharing showed a weaker excess. Conclusions came from cross-sectional statistical analysis, not from following the same donors.

About this clonotype itself: Its antigen remains unidentified.

TCRdb re-analysed the 5' RACE reads in MiXCR, keeping a single row per CDR3 protein. The data show 1.5 million to 2 million distinct CDR3 sequences, about 32% seen once. Sample: cord blood. The TCR sequence derives from a newborn girl in good health.

CDR3 in amino acids: CASSPSTSYYEQYF. The CDR3 nucleotides are TGTGCCAGCAGCCCCTCGACTAGTTATTACGAGCAGTACTTC. The V call is TRBV7-8, the J call TRBJ2-7; D may be TRBD2 (6 bases). The ends were cut back, 5 bases at V and 4 bases at J, with 15 bases in the middle. Germline V lookup: CDR1 SGHVS, CDR2 FQNEAQ. This CDR3 contains 14 residues.